This is a list of T cell receptor beta chains from one sample in a study of shared clonotypes between healthy human individuals. The assay was immunoSEQ multiplex PCR, and TCRdb's table has in-frame clones only and misses some. This sample has some 2 million clones; 90% to 95% occur once, and the top ten carry 0.1% to 0.15%. Specimen: naive CD4+ T cells sorted from blood. Receptors originate from a man younger than 30 in good health. CDR3s include the opening cysteine and the closing phenylalanine or tryptophan. D genes are given only for firm matches. Only some rows state a clone size, as once, few, many or a class for expanded clones.

>once|TRBJ1-5|TRBV28|.
CASSTKEPQHF
TGTGCCAGCAGTACAAAGGAGCCCCAGCATTTT
>.|TRBJ2-1|TRBV6-1|.
CASSDHGRYNEQFF
TGTGCCAGCAGTGACCATGGGAGGTACAATGAGCAGTTCTTC
>.|TRBJ2-2|TRBV5-1|TRBD2
CASSFPSGSSGTGELFF
TGCGCCAGCAGCTTCCCTAGCGGGAGCTCGGGCACCGGGGAGCTGTTTTTT
>.|TRBJ2-2|TRBV7-2|.
CASSGGTPGELFF
TGTGCCAGCAGCGGGGGGACACCCGGGGAGCTGTTTTTT
>.|TRBJ2-5|TRBV30|.
CAWTQQGPETQYF
TGTGCCTGGACCCAACAGGGTCCGGAGACCCAGTACTTC
>.|TRBJ2-3|TRBV7-9|.
CASSPRATDTQYF
TGTGCCAGCAGCCCTAGGGCCACAGATACGCAGTATTTT
>.|TRBJ2-5|TRBV6-1|.
CASSERRIGQETQYF
TGTGCCAGCAGTGAACGGAGAATCGGCCAAGAGACCCAGTACTTC
>once|TRBJ2-3|TRBV29-1|TRBD1
CSSGQGETDTQYF
TGCAGCTCCGGACAGGGAGAAACAGATACGCAGTATTTT
>.|TRBJ1-2|TRBV10-3|.
CAISFNDGYTF
TGTGCCATCAGTTTTAACGATGGCTACACCTTC
>.|TRBJ2-3|TRBV7-9|.
CAWTLDTDTQYF
TGTGCCTGGACTCTGGACACAGATACGCAGTATTTT
>.|TRBJ1-5|TRBV27|.
CASSSKGPTSNQPQHF
TGTGCCAGCAGTTCTAAAGGGCCGACGAGCAATCAGCCCCAGCATTTT
>.|TRBJ1-4|TRBV30|.
CAWSVLRQNEKLFF
TGTGCCTGGAGTGTACTCAGGCAGAATGAAAAACTGTTTTTT